The following is a T cell receptor beta chain sequence with its context. This record belongs to a study of radiation and T cells in renal cell carcinoma. The time point denotes: baseline pretreatment blood. Treatment: 15 Gy SBRT to primary tumor, nephrectomy 4 weeks later. V was cut by 6 bases and J by 0 bases, with 11 bases left in between. The CDR3 has 15 residues. Germline V gene data show CDR1 as LNHDA and CDR2 as SQIVND (reference sequence). The protocol was immunoSEQ multiplex PCR, while the TCRdb copy is restricted to in-frame clones and leaves out a portion. The sample lists about 130,000 clones, roughly 84% occurring once.

The TCR sequence derives from a woman in her 50s with renal cell carcinoma. The rearrangement links TRBV19 to TRBJ2-2; D is tentatively TRBD1 or TRBD2 (6 bases each). Material: blood, obtained from a patient whose treatment included radiotherapy and nephrectomy. CDR3 bases: TGTGCCAGTAGGGGGGGCGGGCCGAACACCGGGGAGCTGTTTTTT. It is translated as CASRGGGPNTGELFF.